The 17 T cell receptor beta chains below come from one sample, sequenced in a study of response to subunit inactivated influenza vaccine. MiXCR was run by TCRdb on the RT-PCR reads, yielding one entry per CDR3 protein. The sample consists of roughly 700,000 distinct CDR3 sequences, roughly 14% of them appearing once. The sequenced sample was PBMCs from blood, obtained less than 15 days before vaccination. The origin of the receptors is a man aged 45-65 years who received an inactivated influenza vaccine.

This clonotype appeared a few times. CDR3 bases: TGTGCCAGCAGCCCCTCCGTAGCCTACGAGCAGTACTTC. The encoded protein is CASSPSVAYEQYF. The rearrangement uses TRBV12-3 or TRBV12-4 and TRBJ2-7; D remains ambiguous. This CDR3 spans 13 amino acids. The ends were cut back, 6 bases at V and 2 bases at J, with 11 bases in the middle.

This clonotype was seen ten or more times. The CDR3 DNA reads TGTGCCAGCAGCCCGGGACTAGCGGGAGGGTATGAGCAGTTCTTC. It encodes CASSPGLAGGYEQFF. The V gene is TRBV12-3 or TRBV12-4, the J gene TRBJ2-1, with 16 bases fitting TRBD2. With 6 bases clipped from V and 8 bases from J, the junction kept 4 bases outside the gene matches. The CDR3 totals 15 residues.

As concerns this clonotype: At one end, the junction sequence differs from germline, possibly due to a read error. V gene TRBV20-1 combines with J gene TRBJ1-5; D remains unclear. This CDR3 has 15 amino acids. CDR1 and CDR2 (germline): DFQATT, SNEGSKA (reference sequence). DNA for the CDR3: TGCAGTGCTAGCGTCGGGCACGGCCGCAATCCGCCCCAGCATTTT. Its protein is CSASVGHGRNPPQHF.

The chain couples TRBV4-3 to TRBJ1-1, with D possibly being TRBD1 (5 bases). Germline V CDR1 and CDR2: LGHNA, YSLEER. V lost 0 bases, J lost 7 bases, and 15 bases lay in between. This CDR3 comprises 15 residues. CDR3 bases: TGCGCCAGCAGCCAAGATCCGCAGGGAAGAAGTGAAGCTTTCTTT. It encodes CASSQDPQGRSEAFF.

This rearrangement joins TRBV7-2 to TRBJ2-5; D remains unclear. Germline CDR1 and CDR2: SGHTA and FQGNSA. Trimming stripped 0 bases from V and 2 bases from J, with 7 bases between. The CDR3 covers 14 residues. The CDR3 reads CASSLAPRQETQYF. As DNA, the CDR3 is TGTGCCAGCAGCTTAGCGCCTAGACAAGAGACCCAGTACTTC.

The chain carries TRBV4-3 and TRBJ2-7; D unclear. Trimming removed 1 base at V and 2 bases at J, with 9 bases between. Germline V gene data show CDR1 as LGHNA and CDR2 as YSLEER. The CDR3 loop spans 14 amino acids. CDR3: CASSQAVRTYEQYF. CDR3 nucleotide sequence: TGCGCCAGCAGCCAAGCCGTCAGGACCTACGAGCAGTACTTC.

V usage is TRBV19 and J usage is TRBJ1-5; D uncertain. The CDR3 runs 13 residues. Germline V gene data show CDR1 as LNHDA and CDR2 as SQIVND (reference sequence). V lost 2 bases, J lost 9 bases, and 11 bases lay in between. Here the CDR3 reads CASSILAKGPQHF. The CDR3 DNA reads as TGTGCCAGTAGTATACTGGCCAAGGGGCCCCAGCATTTT.

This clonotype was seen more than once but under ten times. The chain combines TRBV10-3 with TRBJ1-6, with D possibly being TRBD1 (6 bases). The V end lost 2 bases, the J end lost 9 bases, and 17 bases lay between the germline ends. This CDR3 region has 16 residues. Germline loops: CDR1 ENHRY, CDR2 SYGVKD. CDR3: CAISEGRQAGLSPLHF. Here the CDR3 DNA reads TGTGCCATCAGTGAGGGAAGACAGGCGGGCCTTTCACCCCTCCACTTT.

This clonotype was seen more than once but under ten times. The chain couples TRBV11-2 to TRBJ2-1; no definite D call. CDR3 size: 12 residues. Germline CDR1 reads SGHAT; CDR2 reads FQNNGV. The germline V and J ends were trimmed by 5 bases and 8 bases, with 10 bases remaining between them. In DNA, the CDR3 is TGTGCCAGCAGCGCGTCCCCTTATGAGCAGTTCTTC. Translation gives CASSASPYEQFF.

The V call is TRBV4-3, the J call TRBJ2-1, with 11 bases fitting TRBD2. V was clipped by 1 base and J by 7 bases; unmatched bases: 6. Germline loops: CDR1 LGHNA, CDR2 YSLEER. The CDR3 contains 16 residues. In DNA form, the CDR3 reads TGCGCCAGCAGCCAAGGTCTAGCGGGAGGTCGAAATGAGCAGTTCTTC. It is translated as CASSQGLAGGRNEQFF.

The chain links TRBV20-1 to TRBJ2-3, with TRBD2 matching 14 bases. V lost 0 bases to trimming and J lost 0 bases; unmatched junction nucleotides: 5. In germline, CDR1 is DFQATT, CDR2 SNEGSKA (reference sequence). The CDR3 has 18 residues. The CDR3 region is CSARDSGLAGVSTDTQYF. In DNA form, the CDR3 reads TGCAGTGCTAGAGATTCGGGACTAGCGGGGGTTAGCACAGATACGCAGTATTTT.

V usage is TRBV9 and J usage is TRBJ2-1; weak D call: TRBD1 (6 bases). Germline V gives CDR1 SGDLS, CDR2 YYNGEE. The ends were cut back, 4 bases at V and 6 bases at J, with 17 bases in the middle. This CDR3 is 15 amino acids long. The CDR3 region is CASSLNSGVFNEQFF. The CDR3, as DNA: TGTGCCAGCAGCCTTAACTCAGGGGTTTTCAATGAGCAGTTCTTC.

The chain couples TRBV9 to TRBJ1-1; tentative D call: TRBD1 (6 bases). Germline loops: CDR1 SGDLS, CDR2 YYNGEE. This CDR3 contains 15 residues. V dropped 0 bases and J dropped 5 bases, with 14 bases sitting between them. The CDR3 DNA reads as TGTGCCAGCAGCGTAGGAGGGGGGTCCGGGACTGAAGCTTTCTTT. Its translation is CASSVGGGSGTEAFF.

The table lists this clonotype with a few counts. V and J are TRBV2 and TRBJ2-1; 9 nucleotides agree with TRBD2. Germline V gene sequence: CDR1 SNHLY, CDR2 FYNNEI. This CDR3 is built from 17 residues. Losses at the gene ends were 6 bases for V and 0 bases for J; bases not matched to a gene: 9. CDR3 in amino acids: CASRSTSGSSSYNEQFF. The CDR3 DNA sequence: TGTGCCAGCAGGTCAACTAGCGGGTCGAGCTCCTACAATGAGCAGTTCTTC.

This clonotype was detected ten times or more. The chain's CDR3 is CASSQAGLVAKNIQYF. CDR3 nucleotides: TGTGCCAGCAGCCAAGCAGGACTAGTAGCCAAAAACATTCAGTACTTC. This chain connects TRBV4-2 to TRBJ2-4, with 7 bases matching TRBD2. The CDR3 extends over 16 amino acids. Germline values: CDR1 LGHNA, CDR2 YNFKEQ. After removal of 1 base from V and 0 bases from J, the junction contained 3 bases not matched to a gene.

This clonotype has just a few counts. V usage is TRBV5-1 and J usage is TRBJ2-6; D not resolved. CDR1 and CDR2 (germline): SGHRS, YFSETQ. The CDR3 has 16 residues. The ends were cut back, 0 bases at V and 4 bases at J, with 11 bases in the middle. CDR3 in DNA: TGCGCCAGCAGCTTGGCCGTGGGGATCGGGGCCAACGTCCTGACTTTC. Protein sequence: CASSLAVGIGANVLTF.

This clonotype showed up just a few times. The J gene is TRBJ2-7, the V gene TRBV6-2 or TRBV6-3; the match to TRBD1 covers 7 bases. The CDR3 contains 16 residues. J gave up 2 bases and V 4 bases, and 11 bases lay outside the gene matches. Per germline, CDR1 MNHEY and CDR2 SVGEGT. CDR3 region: CASSSLGQVGTYEQYF. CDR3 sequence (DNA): TGTGCCAGCAGTTCTCTAGGACAGGTCGGGACCTACGAGCAGTACTTC.